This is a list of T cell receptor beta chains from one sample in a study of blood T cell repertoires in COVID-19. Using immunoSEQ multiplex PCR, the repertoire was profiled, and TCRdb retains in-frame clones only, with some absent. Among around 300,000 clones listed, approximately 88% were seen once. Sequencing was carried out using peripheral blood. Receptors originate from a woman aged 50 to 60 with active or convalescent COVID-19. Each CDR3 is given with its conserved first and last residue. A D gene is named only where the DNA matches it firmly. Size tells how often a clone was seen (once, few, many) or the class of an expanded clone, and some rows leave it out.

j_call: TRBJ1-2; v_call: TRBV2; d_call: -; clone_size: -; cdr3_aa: CASTPRVNYGYTF; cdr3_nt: TGTGCCAGCACGCCCAGGGTAAACTATGGCTACACCTTC
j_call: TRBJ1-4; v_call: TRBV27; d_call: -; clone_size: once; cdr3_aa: CASSLSRWAPQEKLFF; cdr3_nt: TGTGCCAGCAGTTTATCCCGGTGGGCACCGCAGGAAAAACTGTTTTTT
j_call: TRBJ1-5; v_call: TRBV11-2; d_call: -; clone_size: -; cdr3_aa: CASSLSTGNNQPQHF; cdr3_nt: TGTGCCAGCAGCTTAAGTACAGGGAACAATCAGCCCCAGCATTTT
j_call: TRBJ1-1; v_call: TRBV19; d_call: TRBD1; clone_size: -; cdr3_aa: CASRIGTENTEAFF; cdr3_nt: TGTGCCAGTAGGATCGGGACAGAGAACACTGAAGCTTTCTTT
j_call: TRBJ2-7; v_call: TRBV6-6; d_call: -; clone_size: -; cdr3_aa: CASSRRDEQYF; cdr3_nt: TGTGCCAGCAGTCGGCGCGACGAGCAGTACTTC
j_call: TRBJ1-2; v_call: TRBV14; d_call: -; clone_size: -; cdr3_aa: CASSQDPGVNHGYTF; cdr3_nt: TGTGCCAGCAGCCAAGATCCCGGGGTAAACCATGGCTACACCTTC
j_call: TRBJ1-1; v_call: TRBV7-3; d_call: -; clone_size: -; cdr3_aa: CASSLTAGMYTEAFF; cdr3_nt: TGTGCCAGCAGCTTAACCGCAGGGATGTACACTGAAGCTTTCTTT
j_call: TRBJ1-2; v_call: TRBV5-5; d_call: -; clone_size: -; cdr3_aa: CASSLGQGGNGYTF; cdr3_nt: TGTGCCAGCAGCTTGGGGCAGGGAGGGAATGGCTACACCTTC
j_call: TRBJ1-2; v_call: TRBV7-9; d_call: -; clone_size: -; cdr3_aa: CASSLLGPYGYTF; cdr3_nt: TGTGCCAGCAGCTTATTGGGGCCCTATGGCTACACCTTC
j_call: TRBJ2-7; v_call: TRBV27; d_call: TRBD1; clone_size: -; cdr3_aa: CASSELPPSHRGQMNEQYF; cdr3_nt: TGTGCCAGCAGCGAATTACCTCCATCTCACAGGGGGCAGATGAACGAGCAGTACTTC
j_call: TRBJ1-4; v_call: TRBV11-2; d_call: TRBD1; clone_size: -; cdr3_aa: CASSPRTGGVVDEKLFF; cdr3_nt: TGTGCCAGCAGCCCCCGGACAGGGGGAGTGGTGGATGAAAAACTGTTTTTT
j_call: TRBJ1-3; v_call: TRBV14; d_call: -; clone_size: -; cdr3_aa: CASSQLISGNTIYF; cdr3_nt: TGTGCCAGCAGCCAACTTATCTCTGGAAACACCATATATTTT
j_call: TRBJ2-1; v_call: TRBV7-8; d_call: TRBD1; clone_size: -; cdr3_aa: CASSETGAYSSYNEQFF; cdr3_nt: TGTGCCAGCAGCGAGACAGGGGCTTATAGCTCCTACAATGAGCAGTTCTTC
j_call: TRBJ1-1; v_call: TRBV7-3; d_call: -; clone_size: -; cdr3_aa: CASSLRHGGTEAFF; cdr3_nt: TGTGCCAGCAGCTTAAGGCACGGGGGCACTGAAGCTTTCTTT
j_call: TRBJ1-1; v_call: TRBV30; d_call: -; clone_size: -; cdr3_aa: CAWRAGPNTEAFF; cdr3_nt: TGTGCCTGGAGGGCGGGACCTAACACTGAAGCTTTCTTT
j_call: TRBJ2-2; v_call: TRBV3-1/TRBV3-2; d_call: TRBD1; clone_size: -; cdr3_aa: CASSWDRGLTGELFF; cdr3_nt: TGTGCCAGCAGCTGGGACAGGGGGCTTACCGGGGAGCTGTTTTTT
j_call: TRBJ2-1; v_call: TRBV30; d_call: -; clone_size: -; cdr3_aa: CAWSPNIYNEQFF; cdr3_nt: TGTGCCTGGAGTCCCAACATTTACAATGAGCAGTTCTTC
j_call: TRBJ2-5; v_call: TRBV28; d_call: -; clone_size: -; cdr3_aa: CASSFSGGETQYF; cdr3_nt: TGTGCCAGCAGTTTTTCAGGAGGCGAGACCCAGTACTTC
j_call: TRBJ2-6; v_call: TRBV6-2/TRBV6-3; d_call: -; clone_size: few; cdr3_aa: CASSYDRNSGANVLTF; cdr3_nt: TGTGCCAGCAGTTACGACAGGAACTCTGGGGCCAACGTCCTGACTTTC
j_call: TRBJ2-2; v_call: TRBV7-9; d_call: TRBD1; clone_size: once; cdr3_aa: CASSSAGQGNTGELFF; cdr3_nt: TGTGCCAGCAGCTCCGCGGGACAGGGAAACACCGGGGAGCTGTTTTTT
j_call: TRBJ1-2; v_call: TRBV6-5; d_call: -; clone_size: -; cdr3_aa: CASSRRFPGIDGYTF; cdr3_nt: TGTGCCAGCAGCCGAAGGTTTCCAGGGATAGATGGCTACACCTTC
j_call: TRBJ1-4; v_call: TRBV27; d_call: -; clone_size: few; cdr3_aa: CASAGGAGEKLFF; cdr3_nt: TGTGCCAGCGCCGGGGGGGCGGGTGAAAAACTGTTTTTT
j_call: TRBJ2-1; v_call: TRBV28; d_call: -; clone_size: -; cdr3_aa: CASSLAGMDNEQFF; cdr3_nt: TGTGCCAGCAGTTTGGCGGGAATGGACAATGAGCAGTTCTTC
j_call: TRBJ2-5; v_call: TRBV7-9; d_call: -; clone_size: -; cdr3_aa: CASSSDYERETQYF; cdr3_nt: TGTGCCAGCAGCTCGGACTACGAGCGGGAGACCCAGTACTTC
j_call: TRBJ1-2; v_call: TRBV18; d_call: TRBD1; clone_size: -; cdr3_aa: CASSPQQGSNYGYTF; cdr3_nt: TGTGCCAGCTCACCCCAACAGGGGTCTAACTATGGCTACACCTTC
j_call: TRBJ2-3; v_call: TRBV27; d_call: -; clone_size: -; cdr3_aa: CASTEEFTDTQYF; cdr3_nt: TGTGCCAGCACCGAGGAGTTCACAGATACGCAGTATTTT
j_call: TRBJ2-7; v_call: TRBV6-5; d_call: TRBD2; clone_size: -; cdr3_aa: CASSWTSGGSYEQYF; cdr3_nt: TGTGCCAGCAGTTGGACTAGCGGGGGGTCCTACGAGCAGTACTTC
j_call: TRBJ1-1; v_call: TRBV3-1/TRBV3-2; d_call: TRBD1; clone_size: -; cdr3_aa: CASSRLAGGMDTEAFF; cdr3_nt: TGTGCCAGCAGCCGGTTGGCAGGGGGCATGGACACTGAAGCTTTCTTT
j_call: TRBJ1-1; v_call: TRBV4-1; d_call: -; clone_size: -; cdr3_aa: CASSQAATAGANTEAFF; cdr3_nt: TGCGCCAGCAGCCAAGCCGCGACAGCGGGGGCGAACACTGAAGCTTTCTTT
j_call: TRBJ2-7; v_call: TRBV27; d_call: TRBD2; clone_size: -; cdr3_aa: CASSLWSGREAVYEQYF; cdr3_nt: TGTGCCAGCAGTTTATGGTCAGGGAGGGAGGCCGTCTACGAGCAGTACTTC
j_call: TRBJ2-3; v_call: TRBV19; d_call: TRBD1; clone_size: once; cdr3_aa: CASSPSRRQGDTDTQYF; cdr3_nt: TGTGCCAGTAGTCCCTCGCGAAGACAGGGGGACACAGATACGCAGTATTTT
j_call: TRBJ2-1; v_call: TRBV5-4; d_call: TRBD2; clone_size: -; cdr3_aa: CASSLEASGSIEQFF; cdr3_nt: TGTGCCAGCAGCTTGGAGGCTAGCGGGAGTATAGAACAGTTCTTC
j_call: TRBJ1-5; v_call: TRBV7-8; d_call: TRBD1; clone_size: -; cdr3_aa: CASSLFLGQGGQPQHF; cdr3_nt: TGTGCCAGCAGCTTATTTTTGGGACAGGGGGGTCAGCCCCAGCATTTT
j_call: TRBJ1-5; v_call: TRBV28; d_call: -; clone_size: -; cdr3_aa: CASSRSGVGQPQHF; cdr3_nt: TGTGCCAGCAGTAGATCAGGGGTGGGTCAGCCCCAGCATTTT
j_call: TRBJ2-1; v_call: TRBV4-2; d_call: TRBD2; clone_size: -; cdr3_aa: CASSQTSALGDEQFF; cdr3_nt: TGTGCCAGCAGCCAAACTAGCGCCTTAGGCGATGAGCAGTTCTTC
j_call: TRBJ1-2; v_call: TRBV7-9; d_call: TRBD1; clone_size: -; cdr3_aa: CASSGTALGYTF; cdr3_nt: TGTGCCAGCAGCGGGACAGCGCTTGGCTACACCTTC
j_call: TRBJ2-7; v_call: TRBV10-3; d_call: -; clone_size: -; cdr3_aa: CAISVALPQSYEQYF; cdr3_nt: TGTGCCATCAGTGTCGCCCTACCCCAATCCTACGAGCAGTACTTC
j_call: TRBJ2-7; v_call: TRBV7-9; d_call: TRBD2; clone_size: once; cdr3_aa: CASSLWTSGRASEQYF; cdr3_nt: TGTGCCAGCAGCTTATGGACTAGCGGGAGGGCCTCCGAGCAGTACTTC
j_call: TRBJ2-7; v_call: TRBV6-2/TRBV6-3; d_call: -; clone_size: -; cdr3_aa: CASSYLPTYARRYF; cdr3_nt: TGTGCCAGCAGTTACCTGCCTACTTACGCACGGAGGTACTTC
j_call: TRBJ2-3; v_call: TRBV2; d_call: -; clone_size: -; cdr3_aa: CASSERGLTQYF; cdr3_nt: TGTGCCAGCAGCGAGAGGGGACTTACGCAGTATTTT
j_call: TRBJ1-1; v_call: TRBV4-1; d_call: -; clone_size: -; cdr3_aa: CASSQGTAQYEAFF; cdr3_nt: TGCGCCAGCAGCCAAGGGACAGCACAATATGAAGCTTTCTTT